The 7 T cell receptor beta chains below all came from one sample that was sequenced in a study of T cells expressing NK-cell markers. TCRdb re-called the 5' RACE reads and catalogs CDR3 proteins one per entry, DNA excluded. The sample totals about 150,000 distinct CDR3 sequences. The sequencing input was blood T cells: a sorted CD56 or NKG2C T cell subset, CD4+ or CD8+ T cells, or bulk PBMC T cells (not recorded which). The receptors shown here come from a man aged 18 to 30 in good health.

The gene calls are TRBV5-1 and TRBJ2-7; TCRdb's D gene call, TRBD1, goes unchecked for lack of DNA. CDR1 and CDR2 from the germline V gene are SGHRS and YFSETQ. The CDR3 has 15 amino acids. This chain's CDR3 is CASSAPGQASYEQYF.

The V and J genes are TRBV24-1 and TRBJ2-7. Per germline, CDR1 KGHDR and CDR2 SFDVKD. The CDR3 length is 12 residues. CDR3 residues: CATSDFGFEQYF.

The rearrangement joins TRBV18 to TRBJ2-5; TCRdb's D call, TRBD2, is unchecked because there is no DNA. CDR3 size: 15 residues. The germline V gene encodes CDR1 KGHSH and CDR2 LQKENI. The CDR3 loop is CASSPETSGTETQYF.

The chain is built from TRBV19 and TRBJ2-5. The CDR3 is made up of 13 amino acids. Germline lookup yields CDR1 LNHDA and CDR2 SQIVND (reference sequence). CDR3 protein: CASSVLGEETQYF. Complete variable domain (other parts from reference TRBV19 and TRBJ2-5): DGGITQSPKYLFRKEGQNVTLSCEQNLNHDAMYWYRQDPGQGLRLIYYSQIVNDFQKGDIAEGYSVSREKKESFPLTVTSAQKNPTAFYLCASSVLGEETQYFGPGTRLLVL.

The genes are TRBV29-1 and TRBJ2-1; TCRdb picks TRBD1, but there is no DNA to check that call. The length of the CDR3 is 15 residues. Germline lookup yields CDR1 SQVTM and CDR2 ANQGSEA. CDR3 loop: CSHKPAQGPYNEQFF.

The chain has TRBV27 and TRBJ2-1; absent DNA, TCRdb's TRBD2 call cannot be checked. The CDR3 length is 15 residues. Germline lookup yields CDR1 MNHEY and CDR2 SMNVEV (reference sequence). The CDR3 loop reads CASSPQGGVYNEQFF.

This sequence joins TRBV5-5 and TRBJ2-3; TCRdb designates TRBD2, a call that cannot be tested without DNA. Germline V gene sequence: CDR1 SGHKS, CDR2 YYEKEE (reference sequence). The CDR3 extends over 18 amino acids. This CDR3 reads CASSLLETGGLLTDTQYF.